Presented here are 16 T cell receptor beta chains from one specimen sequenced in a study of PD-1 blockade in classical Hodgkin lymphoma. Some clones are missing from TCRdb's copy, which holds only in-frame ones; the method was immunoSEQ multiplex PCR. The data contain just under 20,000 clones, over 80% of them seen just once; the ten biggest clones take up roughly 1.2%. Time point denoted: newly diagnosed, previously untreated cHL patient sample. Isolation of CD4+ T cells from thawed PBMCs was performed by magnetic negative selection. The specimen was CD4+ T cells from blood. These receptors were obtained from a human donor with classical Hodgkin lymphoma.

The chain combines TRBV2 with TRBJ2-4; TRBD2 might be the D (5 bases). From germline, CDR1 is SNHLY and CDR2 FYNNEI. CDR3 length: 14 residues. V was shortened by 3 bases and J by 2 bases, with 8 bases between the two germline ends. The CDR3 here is CASSESGPKNIQYF. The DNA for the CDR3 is TGTGCCAGCAGTGAGAGCGGTCCCAAAAACATTCAGTACTTC.

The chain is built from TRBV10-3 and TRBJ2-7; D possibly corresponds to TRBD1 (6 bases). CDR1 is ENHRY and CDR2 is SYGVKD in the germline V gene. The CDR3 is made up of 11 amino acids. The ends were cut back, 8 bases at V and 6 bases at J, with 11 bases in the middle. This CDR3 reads CAIGAGVEQYF. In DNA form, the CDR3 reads TGTGCCATCGGGGCAGGGGTCGAGCAGTACTTC.

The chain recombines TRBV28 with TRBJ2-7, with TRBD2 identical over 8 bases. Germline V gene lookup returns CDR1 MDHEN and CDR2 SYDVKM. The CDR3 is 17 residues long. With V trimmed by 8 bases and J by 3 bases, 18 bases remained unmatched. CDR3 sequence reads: CASSRLPGGVKHYEQYF. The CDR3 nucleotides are TGTGCCAGCTCCCGCCTCCCGGGGGGGGTAAAACACTACGAGCAGTACTTC.

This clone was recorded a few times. CDR3 nucleotide sequence: TGTGCCAGCAGTGAAAACAGGGGCTCGGGCTATGGCTACACCTTC. It codes for CASSENRGSGYGYTF. The rearrangement joins TRBV6-4 to TRBJ1-2; TRBD1 matches 7 bases. This CDR3 is built from 15 residues. CDR1 and CDR2 (germline): MRHNA, SNTAGT. J gave up 4 bases and V 3 bases, and 8 bases lay outside the gene matches.

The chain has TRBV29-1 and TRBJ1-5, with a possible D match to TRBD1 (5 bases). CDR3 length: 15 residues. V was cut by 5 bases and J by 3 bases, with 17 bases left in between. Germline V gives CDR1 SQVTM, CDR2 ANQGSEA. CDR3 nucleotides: TGCAGCGTTAGAGCAGGTATAGGGGTCAATCAGCCCCAGCATTTT. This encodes CSVRAGIGVNQPQHF.

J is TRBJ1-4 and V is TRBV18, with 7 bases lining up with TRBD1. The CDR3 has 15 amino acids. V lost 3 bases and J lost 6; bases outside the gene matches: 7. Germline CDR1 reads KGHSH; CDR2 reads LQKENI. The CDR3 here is CASSPRQGRDEKLFF. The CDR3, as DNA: TGTGCCAGCTCACCGCGACAGGGTCGGGATGAAAAACTGTTTTTT.

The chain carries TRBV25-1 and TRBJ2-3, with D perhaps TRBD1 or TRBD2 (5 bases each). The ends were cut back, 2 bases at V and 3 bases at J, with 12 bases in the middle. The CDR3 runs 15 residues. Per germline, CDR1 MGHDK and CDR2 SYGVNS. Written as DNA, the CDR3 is TGTGCCAGCAGTGAAACGGGGCTCGGGACAGATACGCAGTATTTT. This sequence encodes CASSETGLGTDTQYF.

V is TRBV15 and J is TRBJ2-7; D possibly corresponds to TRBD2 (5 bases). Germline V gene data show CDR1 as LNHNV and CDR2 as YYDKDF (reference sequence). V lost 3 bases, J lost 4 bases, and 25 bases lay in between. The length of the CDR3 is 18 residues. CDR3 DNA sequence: TGTGCCACCAGCAGCCACGGTCGTGGGAGACGTCCTGGGTACGAGCAGTACTTC. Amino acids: CATSSHGRGRRPGYEQYF.

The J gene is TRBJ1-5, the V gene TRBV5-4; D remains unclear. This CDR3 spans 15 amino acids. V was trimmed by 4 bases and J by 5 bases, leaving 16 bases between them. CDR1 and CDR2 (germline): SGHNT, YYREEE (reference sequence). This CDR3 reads CASSNGGFADQPQHF. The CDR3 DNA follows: TGTGCCAGCAGCAATGGCGGTTTTGCGGATCAGCCCCAGCATTTT.

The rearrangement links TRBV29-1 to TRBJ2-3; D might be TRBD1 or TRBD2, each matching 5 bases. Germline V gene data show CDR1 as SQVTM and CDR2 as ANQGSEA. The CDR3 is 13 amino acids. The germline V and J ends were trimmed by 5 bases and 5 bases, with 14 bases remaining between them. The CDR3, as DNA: TGCAGCGTTTCCCGGGGCCGGGTAGATACGCAGTATTTT. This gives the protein CSVSRGRVDTQYF.

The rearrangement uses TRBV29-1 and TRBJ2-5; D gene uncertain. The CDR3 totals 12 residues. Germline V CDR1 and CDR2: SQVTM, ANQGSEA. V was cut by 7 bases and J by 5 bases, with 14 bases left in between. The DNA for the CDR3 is TGCAGCGCCGTGGCACAGCTCGAGACCCAGTACTTC. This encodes CSAVAQLETQYF.

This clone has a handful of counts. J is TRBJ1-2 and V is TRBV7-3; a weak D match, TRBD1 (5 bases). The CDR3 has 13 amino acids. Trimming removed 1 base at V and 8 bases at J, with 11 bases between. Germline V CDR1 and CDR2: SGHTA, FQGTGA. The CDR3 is CASSLNGADGYTF. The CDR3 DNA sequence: TGTGCCAGCAGCTTAAATGGGGCAGACGGCTACACCTTC.

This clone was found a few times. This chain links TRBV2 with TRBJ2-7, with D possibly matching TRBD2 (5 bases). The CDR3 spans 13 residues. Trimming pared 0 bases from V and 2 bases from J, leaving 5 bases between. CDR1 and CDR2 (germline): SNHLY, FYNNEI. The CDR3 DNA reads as TGTGCCAGCAGTGAAGCGAGGGCCTACGAGCAGTACTTC. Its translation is CASSEARAYEQYF.

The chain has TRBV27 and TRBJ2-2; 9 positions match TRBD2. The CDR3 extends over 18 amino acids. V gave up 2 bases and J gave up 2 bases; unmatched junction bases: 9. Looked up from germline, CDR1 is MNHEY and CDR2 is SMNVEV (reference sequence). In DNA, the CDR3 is TGTGCCAGCAGTTTAGGGCTAGCGGGACACCCAAACACCGGGGAGCTGTTTTTT. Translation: CASSLGLAGHPNTGELFF.

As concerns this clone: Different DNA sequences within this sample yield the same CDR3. CDR3 bases: TGCAGCGTTGTGGTCATCAATTCCTACGAGCAGTACTTC. As protein: CSVVVINSYEQYF. The gene calls are TRBV29-1 and TRBJ2-7; D unresolved. The CDR3 is 13 residues long. V was trimmed by 4 bases and J by 1 base, leaving 11 bases between them. Germline V gene lookup returns CDR1 SQVTM and CDR2 ANQGSEA.

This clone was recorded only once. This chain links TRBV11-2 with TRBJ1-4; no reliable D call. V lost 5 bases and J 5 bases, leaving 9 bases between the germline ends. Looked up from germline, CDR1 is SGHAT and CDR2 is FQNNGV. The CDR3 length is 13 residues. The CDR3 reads CASSPALNEKLFF. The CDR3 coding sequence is TGTGCCAGCAGCCCGGCACTGAATGAAAAACTGTTTTTT.